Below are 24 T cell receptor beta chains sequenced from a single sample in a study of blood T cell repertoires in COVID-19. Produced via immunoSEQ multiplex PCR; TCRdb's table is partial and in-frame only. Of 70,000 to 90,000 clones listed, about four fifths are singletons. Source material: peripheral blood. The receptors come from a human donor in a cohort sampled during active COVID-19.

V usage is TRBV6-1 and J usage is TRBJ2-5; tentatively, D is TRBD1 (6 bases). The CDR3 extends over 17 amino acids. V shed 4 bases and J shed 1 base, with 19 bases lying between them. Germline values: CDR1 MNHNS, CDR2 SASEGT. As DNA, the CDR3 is TGTGCCAGCAGTGTACTTTGGGGACACGGAGCCCAAGAGACCCAGTACTTC. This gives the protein CASSVLWGHGAQETQYF.

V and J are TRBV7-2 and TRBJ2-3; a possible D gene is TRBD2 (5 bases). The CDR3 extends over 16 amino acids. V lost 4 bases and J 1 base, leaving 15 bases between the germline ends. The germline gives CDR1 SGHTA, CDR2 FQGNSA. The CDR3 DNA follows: TGTGCCAGCAGCTCCCCGGGGTTGGTAGGCACAGATACGCAGTATTTT. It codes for CASSSPGLVGTDTQYF. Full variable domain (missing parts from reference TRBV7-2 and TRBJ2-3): GAGVSQSPSNKVTEKGKDVELRCDPISGHTALYWYRQSLGQGLEFLIYFQGNSAPDKSGLPSDRFSAERTGGSVSTLTIQRTQQEDSAVYLCASSSPGLVGTDTQYFGPGTRLTVL.

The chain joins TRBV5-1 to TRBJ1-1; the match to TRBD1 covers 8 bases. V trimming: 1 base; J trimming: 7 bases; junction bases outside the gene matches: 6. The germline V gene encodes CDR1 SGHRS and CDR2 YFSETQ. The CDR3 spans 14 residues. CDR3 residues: CASSLQGARDEAFF. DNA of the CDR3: TGCGCCAGCAGCTTGCAGGGGGCCAGGGATGAAGCTTTCTTT.

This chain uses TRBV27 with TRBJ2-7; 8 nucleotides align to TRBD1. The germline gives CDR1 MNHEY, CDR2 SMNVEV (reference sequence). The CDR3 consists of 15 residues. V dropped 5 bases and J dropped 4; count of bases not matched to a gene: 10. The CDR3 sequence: CASSGSWTGNYEQYF. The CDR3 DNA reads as TGTGCCAGCAGTGGATCCTGGACAGGGAATTACGAGCAGTACTTC.

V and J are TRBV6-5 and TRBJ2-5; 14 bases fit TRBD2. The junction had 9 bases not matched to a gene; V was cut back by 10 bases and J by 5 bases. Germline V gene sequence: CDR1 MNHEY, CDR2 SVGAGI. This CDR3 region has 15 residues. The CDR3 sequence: CATSRLAGGKETQYF. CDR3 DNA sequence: TGTGCCACCTCCAGACTAGCGGGGGGGAAGGAGACCCAGTACTTC.

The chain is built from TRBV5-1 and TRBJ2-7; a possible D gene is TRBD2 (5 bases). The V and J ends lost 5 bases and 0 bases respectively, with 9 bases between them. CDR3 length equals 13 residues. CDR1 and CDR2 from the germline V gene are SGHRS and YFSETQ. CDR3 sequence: CASSTGDSYEQYF. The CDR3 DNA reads TGCGCCAGCAGTACCGGGGACTCCTACGAGCAGTACTTC.

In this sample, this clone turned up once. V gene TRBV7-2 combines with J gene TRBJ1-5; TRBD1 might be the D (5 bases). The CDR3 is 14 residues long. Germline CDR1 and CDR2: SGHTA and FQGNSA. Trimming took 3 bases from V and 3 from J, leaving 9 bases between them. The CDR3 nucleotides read TGTGCCAGCAGCTTTGGGGGGAACAATCAGCCCCAGCATTTT. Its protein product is CASSFGGNNQPQHF.

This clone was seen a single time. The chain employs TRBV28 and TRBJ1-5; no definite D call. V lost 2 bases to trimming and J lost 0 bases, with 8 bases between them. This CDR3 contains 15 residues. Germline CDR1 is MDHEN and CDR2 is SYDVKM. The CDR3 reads CASSLGGRSNQPQHF. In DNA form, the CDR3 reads TGTGCCAGCAGTTTAGGAGGCCGTAGCAATCAGCCCCAGCATTTT.

CDR3: CATSTGQGADTQYF. CDR3 coding DNA: TGTGCCACCAGCACCGGACAGGGGGCGGATACGCAGTATTTT. The V and J genes are TRBV15 and TRBJ2-3; 11 bases map to TRBD1. In germline, CDR1 is LNHNV, CDR2 YYDKDF (reference sequence). The CDR3 runs 14 residues. V lost 4 bases, J lost 6 bases, and 3 bases stayed unmatched.

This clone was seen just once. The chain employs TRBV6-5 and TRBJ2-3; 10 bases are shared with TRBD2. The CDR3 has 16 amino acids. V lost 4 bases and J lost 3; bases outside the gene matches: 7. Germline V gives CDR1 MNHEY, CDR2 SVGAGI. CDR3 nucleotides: TGTGCCAGCAGTTTGCTAGCGGGAGTTAAGACAGATACGCAGTATTTT. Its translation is CASSLLAGVKTDTQYF.

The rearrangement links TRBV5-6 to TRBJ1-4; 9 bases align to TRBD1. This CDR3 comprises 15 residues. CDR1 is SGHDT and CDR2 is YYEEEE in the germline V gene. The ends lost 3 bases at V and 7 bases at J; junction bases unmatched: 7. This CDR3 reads CASSSGTGTGEKLFF. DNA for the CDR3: TGTGCCAGCAGCTCCGGGACAGGGACCGGTGAAAAACTGTTTTTT.

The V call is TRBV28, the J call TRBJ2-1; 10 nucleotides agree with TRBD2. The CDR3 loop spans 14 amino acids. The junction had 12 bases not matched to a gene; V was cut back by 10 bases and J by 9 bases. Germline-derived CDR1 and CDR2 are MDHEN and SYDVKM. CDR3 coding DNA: TGTGCCACTTTAGCGGGAGGTGCTAGCGGTGAGCAGTTCTTC. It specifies CATLAGGASGEQFF.

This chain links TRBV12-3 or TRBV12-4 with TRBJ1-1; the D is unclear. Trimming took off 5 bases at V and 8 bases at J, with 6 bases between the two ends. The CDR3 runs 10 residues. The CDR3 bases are TGTGCCAGCAGTGGCAGAGAAGCTTTCTTT. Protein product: CASSGREAFF.

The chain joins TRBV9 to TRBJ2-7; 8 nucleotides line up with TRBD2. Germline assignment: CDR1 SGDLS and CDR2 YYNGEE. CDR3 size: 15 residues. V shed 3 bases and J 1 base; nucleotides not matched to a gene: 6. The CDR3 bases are TGTGCCAGCAGCGCGGGAGGGCTCCCTTCCTACGAGCAGTACTTC. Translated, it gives CASSAGGLPSYEQYF.

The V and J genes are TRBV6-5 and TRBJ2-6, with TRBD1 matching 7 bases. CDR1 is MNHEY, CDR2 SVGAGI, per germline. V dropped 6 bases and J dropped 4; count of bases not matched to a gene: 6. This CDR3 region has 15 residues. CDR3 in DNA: TGTGCCAGCAGACCTACAGGGGCCGGGGCCAACGTCCTGACTTTC. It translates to CASRPTGAGANVLTF.

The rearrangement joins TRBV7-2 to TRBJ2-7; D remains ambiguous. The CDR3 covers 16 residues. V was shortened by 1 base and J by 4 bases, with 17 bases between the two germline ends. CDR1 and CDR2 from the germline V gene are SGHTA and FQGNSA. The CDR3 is CASSLGPGAVSYEQYF. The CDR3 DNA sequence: TGTGCCAGCAGCTTAGGCCCGGGTGCTGTGAGTTACGAGCAGTACTTC.

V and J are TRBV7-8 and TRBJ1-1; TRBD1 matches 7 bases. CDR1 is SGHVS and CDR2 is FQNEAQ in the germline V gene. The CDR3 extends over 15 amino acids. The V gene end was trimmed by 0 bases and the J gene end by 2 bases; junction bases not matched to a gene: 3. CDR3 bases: TGTGCCAGCAGCTTAGCGAAGGGGGCTAACACTGAAGCTTTCTTT. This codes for CASSLAKGANTEAFF.

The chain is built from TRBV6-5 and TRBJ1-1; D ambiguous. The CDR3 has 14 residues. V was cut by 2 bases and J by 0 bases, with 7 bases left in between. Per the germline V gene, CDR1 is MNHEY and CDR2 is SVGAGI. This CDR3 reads CASSYQEMNTEAFF. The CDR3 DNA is TGTGCCAGCAGTTACCAGGAAATGAACACTGAAGCTTTCTTT.

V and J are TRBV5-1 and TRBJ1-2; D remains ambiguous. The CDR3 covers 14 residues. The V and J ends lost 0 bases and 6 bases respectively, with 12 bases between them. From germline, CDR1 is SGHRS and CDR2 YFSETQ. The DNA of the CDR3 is TGCGCCAGCAGCTTGGTAGATAGCTCAAATGGCTACACCTTC. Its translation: CASSLVDSSNGYTF.

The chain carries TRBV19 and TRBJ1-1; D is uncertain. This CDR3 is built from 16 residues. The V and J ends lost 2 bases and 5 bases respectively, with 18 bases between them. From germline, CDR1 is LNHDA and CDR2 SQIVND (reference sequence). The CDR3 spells CASSINGAPVRTEAFF. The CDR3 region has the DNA TGTGCCAGTAGTATAAATGGAGCCCCGGTCAGAACTGAAGCTTTCTTT.

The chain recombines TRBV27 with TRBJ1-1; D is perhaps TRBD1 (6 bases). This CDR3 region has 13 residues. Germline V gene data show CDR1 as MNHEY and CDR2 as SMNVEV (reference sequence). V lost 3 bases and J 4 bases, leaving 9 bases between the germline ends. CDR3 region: CASSLTRGTEAFF. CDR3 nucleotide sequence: TGTGCCAGCAGTTTGACCAGGGGCACTGAAGCTTTCTTT.

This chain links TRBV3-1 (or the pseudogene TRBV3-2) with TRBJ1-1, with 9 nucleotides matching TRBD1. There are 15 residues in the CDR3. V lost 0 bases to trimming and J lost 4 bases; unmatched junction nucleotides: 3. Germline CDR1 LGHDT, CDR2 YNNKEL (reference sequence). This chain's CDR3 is CASSQDNRGLTEAFF. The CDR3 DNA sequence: TGTGCCAGCAGCCAAGACAACAGGGGGCTCACTGAAGCTTTCTTT.

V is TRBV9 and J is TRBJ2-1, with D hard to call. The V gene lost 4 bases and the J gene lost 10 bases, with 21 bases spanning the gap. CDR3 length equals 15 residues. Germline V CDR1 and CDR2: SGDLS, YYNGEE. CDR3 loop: CASSLGLQAQMEQFF. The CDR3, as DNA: TGTGCCAGCAGCCTAGGGCTCCAGGCGCAGATGGAGCAGTTCTTC.

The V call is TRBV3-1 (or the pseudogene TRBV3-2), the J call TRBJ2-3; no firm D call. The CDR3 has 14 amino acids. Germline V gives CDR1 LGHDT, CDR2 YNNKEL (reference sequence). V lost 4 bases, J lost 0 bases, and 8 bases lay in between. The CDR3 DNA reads TGTGCCAGCAGCCGACTCCTTAGCACAGATACGCAGTATTTT. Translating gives CASSRLLSTDTQYF.